This T cell receptor (beta chain) derives from a study of cytomegalovirus exposure and HLA in healthy donors. Whole-study results and caveats: Association with HLA alleles at 0.05 false discovery rate was found for 15,000 or so TCR beta sequences in a later analysis.

The table lists this clone with a few counts. Its antigen is as yet unknown. CDR1 and CDR2 (germline): MNHNS, SASEGT. CDR3 length equals 15 residues. Trimming cost V 6 bases and J 2 bases; bases outside gene matches: 3. Use of 60 Vbeta and 13 Jbeta primers characterized the PCR. As handled by the study authors: As a later analysis found, there were tens of millions of unique TCR beta chains, of which 8.5 million to 13 million were shared. Assay used: immunoSEQ multiplex PCR; TCRdb lists only in-frame clones, some missing. That table furnishes V, J and clone size, whereas the DNA furnished D and trimming. The profile covers about 130,000 clones, with approximately 77% appearing a single time and roughly 2% taken by the ten largest.

The chain employs TRBV6-1 and TRBJ2-6; 8 bases line up with TRBD1. The TCR originated in a man aged 25-45 years in good health and CMV-seronegative. Sample: PBMCs. The CDR3 here is CASRQGVTGANVLTF. For the CDR3, the DNA is TGTGCCAGCAGACAGGGGGTGACTGGGGCCAACGTCCTGACTTTC.